Below, one TCR beta chain is given with its context. Its antigen is still unknown. The entry originates in a study of T cells in Graves' hyperthyroidism and ophthalmopathy. The wider study: Upon initial diagnosis and before any treatment, peripheral blood was collected. Points from the study as a whole: The model anticipated ophthalmopathy a median about 7 months pre-onset.

The CDR3 sequence is 13 residues long. Per the germline V gene, CDR1 is DFQATT and CDR2 is SNEGSKA (reference sequence). TCR beta CDR3 region amplification was performed from RNA transcripts. Using the HTBI primer set, a first-round RT-PCR was run on the TCR CDR3. From the multiplex PCR reads, TCRdb called clonotypes with MiXCR, one entry per CDR3 protein. The table lists hundreds of thousands of distinct CDR3 sequences, approximately 40% of them singletons. This sequence joins TRBV20-1 and TRBJ1-2; the match to TRBD1 covers 8 bases. The clonotype comes from a man aged 18 to 30 with Graves' hyperthyroidism. The sequenced sample was blood. The CDR3 here is CSSYDRGDYGYTF. The CDR3 nucleotides are TGCAGCAGTTATGACAGGGGAGACTATGGCTACACCTTC.